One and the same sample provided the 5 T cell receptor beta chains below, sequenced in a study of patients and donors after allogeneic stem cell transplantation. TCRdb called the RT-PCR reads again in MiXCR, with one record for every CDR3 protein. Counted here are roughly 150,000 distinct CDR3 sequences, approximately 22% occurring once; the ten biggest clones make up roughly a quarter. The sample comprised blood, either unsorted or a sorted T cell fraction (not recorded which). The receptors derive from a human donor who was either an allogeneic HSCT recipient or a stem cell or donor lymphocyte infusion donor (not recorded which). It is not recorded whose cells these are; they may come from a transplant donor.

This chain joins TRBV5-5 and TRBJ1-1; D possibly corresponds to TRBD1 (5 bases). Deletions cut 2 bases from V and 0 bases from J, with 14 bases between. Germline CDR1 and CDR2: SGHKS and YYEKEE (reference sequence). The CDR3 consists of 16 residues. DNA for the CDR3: TGTGCCAGCAGCTTAGGGCAGGGAGTTATGAACACTGAAGCTTTCTTT. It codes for CASSLGQGVMNTEAFF.

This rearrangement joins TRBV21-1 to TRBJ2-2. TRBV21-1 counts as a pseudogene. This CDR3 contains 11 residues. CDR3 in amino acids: CASRMHGELFF. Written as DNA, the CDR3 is TGTGCCAGCAGGATGCACGGGGAGCTGTTTTTT.

This CDR3 is CASSGTRATGELFF. The CDR3 DNA sequence: TGCGCCAGTTCCGGGACAAGGGCCACCGGGGAGCTGTTTTTT. The chain carries TRBV5-1 and TRBJ2-2; weak D call: TRBD1 (6 bases). The CDR3 covers 14 residues. The V gene's germline CDR1 is SGHRS and CDR2 YFSETQ. With 8 bases removed from V and 4 bases from J, the gap between germline ends came to 15 bases.

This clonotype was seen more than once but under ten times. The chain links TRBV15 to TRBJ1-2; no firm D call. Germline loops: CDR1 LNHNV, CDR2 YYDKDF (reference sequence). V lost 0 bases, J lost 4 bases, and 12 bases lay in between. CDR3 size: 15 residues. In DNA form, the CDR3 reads TGTGCCACCAGCAGAGATCGTGGCAGCCTCTATGGCTACACCTTC. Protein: CATSRDRGSLYGYTF. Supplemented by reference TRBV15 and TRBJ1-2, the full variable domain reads DAMVIQNPRYQVTQFGKPVTLSCSQTLNHNVMYWYQQKSSQAPKLLFHYYDKDFNNEADTPDNFQSRRPNTSFCFLDIRSPGLGDTAMYLCATSRDRGSLYGYTFGSGTRLTVV.

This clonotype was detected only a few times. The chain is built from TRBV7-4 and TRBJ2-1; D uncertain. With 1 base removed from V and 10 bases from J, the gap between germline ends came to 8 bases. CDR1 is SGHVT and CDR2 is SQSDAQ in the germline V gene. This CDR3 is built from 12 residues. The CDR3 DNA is TGTGCCAGCAGCTTAGTGGCAGACGAGCAGTTCTTC. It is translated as CASSLVADEQFF.